The 9 T cell receptor beta chains presented below share a single source sample, sequenced in a study of blood T cell repertoires in COVID-19 (dated by TCRdb to the early 2020s). The library was prepared using the immunoSEQ multiplex PCR assay. Held by TCRdb, this immuneACCESS table contains in-frame sequences only and omits some clones. Under half of the omission traces to an unresolved V gene where checked; the cause of the rest is unknown. In all, the sample holds 90,000 to 150,000 clones, and around 90% of those were seen once. Together, the top ten hold roughly 8% of the sample. Sequencing was carried out using peripheral blood. These TCRs come from a human donor in a cohort sampled during active COVID-19.

The CDR3 loop is CASRQDSNTGELFF. In DNA form, the CDR3 reads TGTGCCAGCCGCCAGGACAGTAACACCGGGGAGCTGTTTTTT. The chain links TRBV7-2 to TRBJ2-2; a possible D gene is TRBD1 (6 bases). The CDR3 consists of 14 residues. Germline CDR1 reads SGHTA; CDR2 reads FQGNSA. V gave up 8 bases and J gave up 2 bases, with 12 bases separating them. Complete variable domain (other parts from reference TRBV7-2 and TRBJ2-2): GAGVSQSPSNKVTEKGKDVELRCDPISGHTALYWYRQSLGQGLEFLIYFQGNSAPDKSGLPSDRFSAERTGGSVSTLTIQRTQQEDSAVYLCASRQDSNTGELFFGEGSRLTVL.

The V call is TRBV19, the J call TRBJ2-2, with 10 bases that match TRBD2. Trimming removed 5 bases from V and 7 bases from J; junction bases left unmatched: 7. The CDR3 has 15 amino acids. Germline CDR1 LNHDA, CDR2 SQIVND (reference sequence). The CDR3 DNA follows: TGTGCCAGTAGTGGATCAGCGGGGGGGCGCGGGGAGCTGTTTTTT. Amino acids: CASSGSAGGRGELFF.

The rearrangement joins TRBV6-5 to TRBJ2-4, with D possibly being TRBD1 (5 bases). The V gene lost 0 bases and the J gene lost 2 bases, with 8 bases spanning the gap. The CDR3 runs 15 residues. Germline CDR1 reads MNHEY; CDR2 reads SVGAGI. CDR3 region: CASSYSQGSKNIQYF. The DNA for the CDR3 is TGTGCCAGCAGTTACTCGCAGGGATCCAAAAACATTCAGTACTTC.

This clone was detected once. This chain joins TRBV4-1 and TRBJ2-5; D call uncertain. Germline-derived CDR1 and CDR2 are MGHRA and YSYEKL. V lost 3 bases and J 3 bases, leaving 5 bases between the germline ends. This CDR3 has 12 residues. The CDR3 coding sequence is TGCGCCAGCAGCCACCCTAAAGAGACCCAGTACTTC. Its translation: CASSHPKETQYF.

The V call is TRBV5-4, the J call TRBJ2-7, with TRBD2 identical over 10 bases. Germline V gene sequence: CDR1 SGHNT, CDR2 YYREEE (reference sequence). The CDR3 runs 15 residues. V was pared by 0 bases and J by 3 bases, with 3 bases of the junction left unmatched. CDR3 nucleotides: TGTGCCAGCAGCTTGGAACTAGCGGGACACTACGAGCAGTACTTC. Amino acid sequence: CASSLELAGHYEQYF.

V gene TRBV29-1 combines with J gene TRBJ1-1; D gene ambiguous. This CDR3 has 12 residues. With 0 bases removed from V and 10 bases from J, the gap between germline ends came to 12 bases. The V gene's germline CDR1 is SQVTM and CDR2 ANQGSEA. CDR3 sequence: CSVEDGREGAFF. In nucleotides, the CDR3 is TGCAGCGTTGAAGATGGGCGGGAGGGAGCTTTCTTT.

The gene calls are TRBV7-9 and TRBJ2-1, with D possibly being TRBD2 (5 bases). The CDR3 extends over 13 amino acids. Germline values: CDR1 SEHNR, CDR2 FQNEAQ (reference sequence). V lost 4 bases and J 5 bases, leaving 9 bases between the germline ends. In nucleotides, the CDR3 is TGTGCCAGCAGCTCCGGGGTTCACAATGAGCAGTTCTTC. Translated, it gives CASSSGVHNEQFF. The full variable domain, rest sourced from reference TRBV7-9 and TRBJ2-1, is DTGVSQNPRHKITKRGQNVTFRCDPISEHNRLYWYRQTLGQGPEFLTYFQNEAQLEKSRLLSDRFSAERPKGSFSTLEIQRTEQGDSAMYLCASSSGVHNEQFFGPGTRLTVL.

The V and J genes are TRBV4-1 and TRBJ1-2; 7 bases line up with TRBD1. The V gene end was trimmed by 2 bases and the J gene end by 4 bases; junction bases not matched to a gene: 7. The CDR3 length is 15 residues. CDR1 is MGHRA, CDR2 YSYEKL, per germline. CDR3 sequence (DNA): TGCGCCAGCAGCCAAACCCAGGGACAGCTCTATGGCTACACCTTC. Its protein is CASSQTQGQLYGYTF.

Concerning this clone: The junction does not match germline at one end; this may be a read error. This rearrangement joins TRBV6-6 to TRBJ1-3; a weak D match, TRBD1 (5 bases). The CDR3 contains 14 residues. Germline CDR1 and CDR2: MNHNY and SVGAGI (reference sequence). CDR3 sequence: CASSDSGQGNTIYF. The CDR3 nucleotides read TGTGCCAGCAGTGACTCGGGGCAAGGAAACACCATATATTTT.